The 14 T cell receptor beta chains listed next were all sequenced from one sample in a study of response to subunit inactivated influenza vaccine. TCRdb reanalysed the RT-PCR reads using MiXCR and keeps one entry per CDR3 protein. Altogether about 650,000 distinct CDR3 sequences are present, approximately 15% being singletons, with the ten largest covering 6% to 9.5%. Sequencing used PBMCs from blood, obtained less than 15 days before vaccination. These TCRs come from a man between 50 and 59 years old who received an inactivated influenza vaccine.

This clonotype was seen only a few times. CDR3 residues: CASSVHGAGGPGTDTQYF. The CDR3 DNA reads TGTGCCAGCAGCGTACATGGGGCGGGAGGGCCCGGCACAGATACGCAGTATTTT. The chain carries TRBV9 and TRBJ2-3, with 9 bases aligning to TRBD2. The V and J ends lost 1 base and 1 base, in that order; junction bases with no gene match: 10. The CDR3 is 18 amino acids. CDR1 SGDLS and CDR2 YYNGEE come from the germline V gene.

The chain combines TRBV6-2 or TRBV6-3 with TRBJ2-6, with 12 bases fitting TRBD2. The CDR3 is 16 amino acids. The germline gives CDR1 MNHEY, CDR2 SVGEGT. Trimming took 10 bases from V and 0 from J; bases not matched to a gene: 4. CDR3 DNA sequence: TGTGCCACCGGGACTAGCGGGCCCTCTGGGGCCAACGTCCTGACTTTC. Its protein product is CATGTSGPSGANVLTF.

V usage is TRBV20-1 and J usage is TRBJ2-7; a weak D match, TRBD1 (5 bases). Germline V gene data show CDR1 as DFQATT and CDR2 as SNEGSKA (reference sequence). This CDR3 is built from 14 residues. Trimming took off 0 bases at V and 7 bases at J, with 16 bases between the two ends. CDR3 nucleotide sequence: TGCAGTGCTAGAGACCCGGTTCAGGGCGGAGAGCAGTACTTC. This encodes CSARDPVQGGEQYF.

This chain uses TRBV20-1 with TRBJ2-7; 9 nucleotides line up with TRBD2. The ends lost 3 bases at V and 5 bases at J; junction bases unmatched: 8. Germline CDR1 and CDR2: DFQATT and SNEGSKA (reference sequence). The CDR3 consists of 14 residues. The chain's CDR3 is CSASDPGLANEQYF. The CDR3 bases are TGCAGTGCTAGTGACCCGGGACTAGCTAACGAGCAGTACTTC.

This clonotype occurred a few times. CDR3 protein: CSVVLDRGGGYTF. For the CDR3, the DNA is TGCAGCGTGGTGCTCGACAGGGGAGGTGGCTACACCTTC. The chain links TRBV29-1 to TRBJ1-2, with 8 positions matching TRBD1. Germline CDR1 SQVTM, CDR2 ANQGSEA. Trimming took 6 bases from V and 7 from J; bases not matched to a gene: 10. The CDR3 covers 13 residues.

The chain recombines TRBV18 with TRBJ2-1, with TRBD2 as a possible D gene (5 bases). This CDR3 is built from 12 residues. Germline CDR1 and CDR2: KGHSH and LQKENI. The V and J ends lost 1 base and 8 bases respectively, with 6 bases between them. The CDR3 DNA is TGTGCCAGCTCACCACGGGGAGATGAGCAGTTCTTC. It codes for CASSPRGDEQFF. The whole variable domain, remainder taken from reference TRBV18 and TRBJ2-1, is NAGVMQNPRHLVRRRGQEARLRCSPMKGHSHVYWYRQLPEEGLKFMVYLQKENIIDESGMPKERFSAEFPKEGPSILRIQQVVRGDSAAYFCASSPRGDEQFFGPGTRLTVL.

The chain has TRBV21-1 and TRBJ1-1; the table names TRBD1, a call not compared with the DNA. TRBV21-1 is classified as a pseudogene. CDR3 length equals 15 residues. CDR3 in amino acids: CASSKGEGANTEAFF. DNA of the CDR3: TGTGCCAGCAGCAAGGGGGAGGGGGCGAACACTGAAGCTTTCTTT.

This clonotype has at least ten counts. The rearrangement uses TRBV20-1 and TRBJ1-1; D is undetermined. Germline V CDR1 and CDR2: DFQATT, SNEGSKA (reference sequence). CDR3 length: 11 amino acids. V dropped 0 bases and J dropped 14 bases, with 13 bases sitting between them. The CDR3 DNA follows: TGCAGTGCTAGAGATCCGGTGGGTGTCTTCTTT. It encodes CSARDPVGVFF.

This chain joins TRBV20-1 and TRBJ2-7; D not certain. Germline CDR1 and CDR2: DFQATT and SNEGSKA (reference sequence). The CDR3 contains 13 residues. V was cut by 0 bases and J by 2 bases, with 8 bases left in between. As DNA, the CDR3 is TGCAGTGCTAGAGATTCAGGAACCTACGAGCAGTACTTC. Amino acid sequence: CSARDSGTYEQYF.

This sequence joins TRBV20-1 and TRBJ2-5; 7 bases are a match to TRBD1. This CDR3 comprises 16 residues. The germline V gene encodes CDR1 DFQATT and CDR2 SNEGSKA (reference sequence). Trimming took 0 bases from V and 3 from J; bases not matched to a gene: 10. The CDR3 reads CSARDETGTVEETQYF. The CDR3 DNA reads as TGCAGTGCTAGAGATGAAACCGGGACAGTTGAAGAGACCCAGTACTTC.

This clonotype has a count of ten or more. The chain carries TRBV3-1 and TRBJ2-5; 10 bases are shared with TRBD2. CDR3 length: 17 residues. Germline V gene lookup returns CDR1 LGHDT and CDR2 YNNKEL (reference sequence). The V gene end was trimmed by 2 bases and the J gene end by 4 bases; junction bases not matched to a gene: 10. DNA of the CDR3: TGTGCCAGCAGCCAATTTTCTAGCGGGAGAAGAGGAGAGACCCAGTACTTC. Translation gives CASSQFSSGRRGETQYF.

This clonotype was observed a handful of times. The CDR3 reads CSARDPRAGQNIQYF. The CDR3 region has the DNA TGCAGTGCTAGAGATCCGCGGGCAGGGCAAAACATTCAGTACTTC. The chain couples TRBV20-1 to TRBJ2-4; perhaps D is TRBD1 or TRBD2 (5 bases each). V was shortened by 0 bases and J by 5 bases, with 14 bases between the two germline ends. This CDR3 has 15 amino acids. CDR1 and CDR2 (germline): DFQATT, SNEGSKA (reference sequence).

This clonotype has only a few counts. The rearrangement links TRBV5-7 to TRBJ2-7, with TRBD2 matching 8 bases. TRBV5-7 is filed as an ORF, its function uncertain. Trimming at V came to 1 base and at J to 4 bases, leaving 10 bases not matched to a gene. This CDR3 region has 16 residues. Written as DNA, the CDR3 is TGTGCCAGCAGCTTGTCGAGATGCGGGGGGTTTTACGAGCAGTACTTC. It yields the protein CASSLSRCGGFYEQYF.

The chain employs TRBV14 and TRBJ1-6, with D perhaps matching TRBD1 (5 bases). The CDR3 contains 15 residues. Between the trimmed V and J ends, which lost 3 bases and 4 bases, there was a span of 10 bases. Germline lookup yields CDR1 SGHDN and CDR2 FVKESK. The CDR3: CASSQGGGYNSPLHF. The CDR3 DNA follows: TGTGCCAGCAGCCAGGGGGGGGGATATAATTCACCCCTCCACTTT.